Following are 15 T cell receptor beta chains from one sample sequenced in a study of cytomegalovirus exposure and HLA in healthy donors. PCR was performed using 60 Vbeta and 13 Jbeta primers. Repertoires were generated with immunoSEQ multiplex PCR, while TCRdb's copy carries only in-frame clones and drops some. The table lists about 140,000 clones, 80% of them singletons. Sequenced input: PBMCs. The receptors stem from a man in his forties or fifties in good health and CMV-seronegative.

This clone was seen a handful of times. In the same sample, other DNA sequences code for this CDR3. The chain joins TRBV7-3 to TRBJ2-5, with D maybe TRBD2 (6 bases). Trimming stripped 2 bases from V and 5 bases from J, with 12 bases between. This CDR3 spans 14 amino acids. Germline lookup yields CDR1 SGHTA and CDR2 FQGTGA. CDR3 in DNA: TGTGCCAGCAGCTTATATGGTGCGGGGGAGACCCAGTACTTC. The encoded protein is CASSLYGAGETQYF.

The rearrangement uses TRBV2 and TRBJ1-5; a possible D gene is TRBD1 (6 bases). The CDR3 is made up of 14 amino acids. From germline, CDR1 is SNHLY and CDR2 FYNNEI. Trimming shortened V by 1 base and J by 5 bases, and 9 bases separated the two germline ends. CDR3 loop: CASSEGHRDQPQHF. CDR3 DNA: TGTGCCAGCAGTGAAGGGCACAGGGATCAGCCCCAGCATTTT.

V gene TRBV7-9 combines with J gene TRBJ2-3; tentatively, D is TRBD2 (5 bases). With 3 bases removed from V and 4 bases from J, the gap between germline ends came to 5 bases. The CDR3 covers 12 residues. Per the germline V gene, CDR1 is SEHNR and CDR2 is FQNEAQ (reference sequence). For the CDR3, the DNA is TGTGCCAGCAGCTTGGACTCAGATACGCAGTATTTT. Its protein product is CASSLDSDTQYF.

J is TRBJ2-1 and V is TRBV27, with D possibly TRBD1 on 5 matching bases. With 3 bases removed from V and 1 base from J, the gap between germline ends came to 7 bases. The length of the CDR3 is 14 residues. Per the germline V gene, CDR1 is MNHEY and CDR2 is SMNVEV (reference sequence). The CDR3 DNA reads as TGTGCCAGCAGTTTGCCAGGGTCCTACAATGAGCAGTTCTTC. Translated, it gives CASSLPGSYNEQFF.

The rearrangement joins TRBV10-2 to TRBJ2-7, with 9 bases matching TRBD2. Trimming at V came to 6 bases and at J to 0 bases, leaving 3 bases not matched to a gene. The CDR3 length is 14 residues. CDR1 WSHSY and CDR2 SAAADI come from the germline V gene. CDR3: CASSLAGSSYEQYF. The CDR3 coding sequence is TGCGCCAGCAGCCTAGCGGGGAGCTCCTACGAGCAGTACTTC.

The rearrangement joins TRBV9 to TRBJ2-5; TRBD2 might be the D (6 bases). Near its end, the DNA agrees better with TRBJ2-7, so the J call may be wrong. This CDR3 has 15 residues. Germline CDR1 reads SGDLS; CDR2 reads YYNGEE. CDR3 sequence reads: CASSVGSSVTYEQYF. The CDR3 DNA follows: TGTGCCAGCAGCGTAGGGTCTAGCGTCACCTACGAGCAGTACTTC.

This clone was detected only once. The genes are TRBV21-1 and TRBJ1-1. TRBV21-1 is given as a pseudogene. The CDR3 is 14 residues long. Written as DNA, the CDR3 is TGTGCCAGCAGCAAGGAGGCGGGGAACACTGAAGCTTTCTTT. Encoded protein: CASSKEAGNTEAFF.

This clone showed up just a few times. The J gene is TRBJ2-1, the V gene TRBV7-3, with 7 bases matching TRBD1. Germline V lookup: CDR1 SGHTA, CDR2 FQGTGA. With 2 bases clipped from V and 2 bases from J, the junction kept 3 bases outside the gene matches. The CDR3 length is 15 residues. As DNA, the CDR3 is TGTGCCAGCAGCTTAGCCGACAGGGCCTACAATGAGCAGTTCTTC. Residues: CASSLADRAYNEQFF.

V is TRBV6-5 and J is TRBJ1-2; the D gene is possibly TRBD1 (5 bases). CDR1 MNHEY and CDR2 SVGAGI come from the germline V gene. The CDR3 has 13 amino acids. V lost 0 bases, J lost 6 bases, and 8 bases lay in between. The chain's CDR3 is CASSYSTDNGYTF. The CDR3, as DNA: TGTGCCAGCAGTTACTCGACAGATAATGGCTACACCTTC.

This clone was observed a few times. The chain recombines TRBV19 with TRBJ1-6, with TRBD1 as a possible D gene (5 bases). The germline V gene has CDR1 LNHDA and CDR2 SQIVND (reference sequence). The CDR3 covers 17 residues. V was pared by 1 base and J by 10 bases, with 20 bases between. CDR3 nucleotide sequence: TGTGCCAGTAGTATAGGCGCTATGGACGACGGGGGGTCACCCCTCCACTTT. Its protein product is CASSIGAMDDGGSPLHF.

The CDR3: CASSLSGANQPQHF. The CDR3 nucleotides are TGTGCCAGCAGTTTATCGGGGGCCAATCAGCCCCAGCATTTT. The chain couples TRBV27 to TRBJ1-5; TRBD1 might be the D (6 bases). This CDR3 is 14 amino acids long. The V end lost 0 bases, the J end lost 3 bases, and 6 bases lay between the germline ends. Per germline, CDR1 MNHEY and CDR2 SMNVEV (reference sequence).

The chain recombines TRBV12-5 with TRBJ1-1; D remains unclear. V was shortened by 2 bases and J by 5 bases, with 9 bases between the two germline ends. The CDR3 is 13 residues long. CDR1 is LGHNT, CDR2 FRNRAP, per germline. CDR3 region: CASGLRAWTEAFF. For the CDR3, the DNA is TGTGCTAGTGGTTTGCGAGCCTGGACTGAAGCTTTCTTT.

V and J are TRBV2 and TRBJ2-1, with D possibly TRBD1 on 5 matching bases. The CDR3 runs to 13 residues. The germline gives CDR1 SNHLY, CDR2 FYNNEI. V lost 3 bases, J lost 7 bases, and 10 bases lay in between. The CDR3 loop reads CASSDQGRNEQFF. DNA of the CDR3: TGTGCCAGCAGTGATCAGGGTAGGAATGAGCAGTTCTTC.

The chain uses TRBV11-3 and TRBJ1-2; 7 bases fit TRBD1. The germline V gene has CDR1 SGHNT and CDR2 YENEEA. V was pared by 3 bases and J by 8 bases, with 6 bases of the junction left unmatched. The CDR3 has 13 residues. CDR3 sequence (DNA): TGTGCCAGCAGCTTTCAGGGGGTCGGAGGCTACACCTTC. It translates to CASSFQGVGGYTF.

V and J are TRBV5-1 and TRBJ2-3, with TRBD2 as a possible D gene (7 bases). The CDR3 totals 15 residues. The germline CDR1 and CDR2 sequences are SGHRS and YFSETQ. Trimming removed 2 bases at V and 2 bases at J, with 12 bases between. The CDR3 sequence is CASSFSGGHTDTQYF. DNA of the CDR3: TGCGCCAGCAGCTTTTCGGGGGGCCACACAGATACGCAGTATTTT.